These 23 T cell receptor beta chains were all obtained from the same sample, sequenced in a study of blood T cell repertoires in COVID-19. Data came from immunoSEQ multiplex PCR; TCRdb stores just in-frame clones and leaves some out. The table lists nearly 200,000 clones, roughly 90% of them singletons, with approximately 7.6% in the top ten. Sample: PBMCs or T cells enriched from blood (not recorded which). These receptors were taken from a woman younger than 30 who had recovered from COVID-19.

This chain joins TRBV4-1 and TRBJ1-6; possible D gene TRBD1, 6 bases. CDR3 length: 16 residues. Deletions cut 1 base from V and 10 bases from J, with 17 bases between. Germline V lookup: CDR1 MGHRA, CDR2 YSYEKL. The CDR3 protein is CASSQGAGAGGSPLHF. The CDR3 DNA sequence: TGCGCCAGCAGCCAAGGCGCGGGGGCAGGAGGGTCACCCCTCCACTTT.

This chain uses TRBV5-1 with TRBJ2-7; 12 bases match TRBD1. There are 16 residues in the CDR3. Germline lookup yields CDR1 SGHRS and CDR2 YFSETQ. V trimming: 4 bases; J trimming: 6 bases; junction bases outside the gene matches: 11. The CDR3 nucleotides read TGCGCCAGCAGCCCCCCCGGGACAGGGGGCCCCTCCGAGCAGTACTTC. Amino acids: CASSPPGTGGPSEQYF.

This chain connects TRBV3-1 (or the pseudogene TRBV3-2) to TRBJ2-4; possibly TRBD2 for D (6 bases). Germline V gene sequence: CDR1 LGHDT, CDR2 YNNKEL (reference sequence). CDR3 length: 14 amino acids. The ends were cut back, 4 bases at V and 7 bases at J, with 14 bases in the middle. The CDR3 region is CASSRSPGVNIQYF. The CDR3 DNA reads TGTGCCAGCAGCCGCTCCCCGGGAGTGAACATTCAGTACTTC.

The chain's CDR3 is CASSLFPGGAGREARPQETQYF. CDR3 DNA: TGTGCCAGCAGCTTATTCCCCGGCGGGGCAGGGCGAGAGGCTAGGCCCCAAGAGACCCAGTACTTC. The chain links TRBV7-6 to TRBJ2-5, with a possible D match to TRBD2 (6 bases). V was cut by 2 bases and J by 1 base, with 32 bases left in between. Germline lookup yields CDR1 SGHVS and CDR2 FNYEAQ. The CDR3 is made up of 22 amino acids.

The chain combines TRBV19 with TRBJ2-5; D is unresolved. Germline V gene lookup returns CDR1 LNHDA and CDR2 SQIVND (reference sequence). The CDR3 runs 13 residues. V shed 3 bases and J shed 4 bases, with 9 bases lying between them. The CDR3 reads CASSIQARETQYF. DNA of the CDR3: TGTGCCAGTAGTATCCAGGCGCGAGAGACCCAGTACTTC.

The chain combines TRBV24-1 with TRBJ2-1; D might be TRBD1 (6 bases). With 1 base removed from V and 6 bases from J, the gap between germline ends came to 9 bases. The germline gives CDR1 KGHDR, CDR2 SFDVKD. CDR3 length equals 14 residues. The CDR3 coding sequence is TGTGCCACCAGTGATTTCTCGGACAGCAATGAGCAGTTCTTC. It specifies CATSDFSDSNEQFF.

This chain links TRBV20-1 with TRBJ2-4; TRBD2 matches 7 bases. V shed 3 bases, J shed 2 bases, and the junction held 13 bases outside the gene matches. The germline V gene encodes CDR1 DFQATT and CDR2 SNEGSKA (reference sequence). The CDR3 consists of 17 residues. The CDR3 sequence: CSASSRDYQSPKNIQYF. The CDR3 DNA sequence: TGCAGTGCTAGTTCCCGGGACTACCAATCTCCCAAAAACATTCAGTACTTC.

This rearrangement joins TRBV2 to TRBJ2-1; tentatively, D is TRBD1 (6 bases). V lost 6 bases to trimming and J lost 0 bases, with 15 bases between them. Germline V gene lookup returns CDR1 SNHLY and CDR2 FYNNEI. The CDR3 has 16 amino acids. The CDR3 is CASRDETGSSYNEQFF. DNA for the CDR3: TGTGCCAGCAGAGATGAAACAGGGAGCTCCTACAATGAGCAGTTCTTC.

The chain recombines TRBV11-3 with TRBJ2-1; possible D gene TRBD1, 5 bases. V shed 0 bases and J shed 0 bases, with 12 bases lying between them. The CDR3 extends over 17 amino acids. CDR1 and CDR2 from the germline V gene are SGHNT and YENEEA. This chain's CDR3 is CASSLDRIGVSYNEQFF. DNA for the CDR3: TGTGCCAGCAGCTTAGATAGGATAGGGGTCTCCTACAATGAGCAGTTCTTC.

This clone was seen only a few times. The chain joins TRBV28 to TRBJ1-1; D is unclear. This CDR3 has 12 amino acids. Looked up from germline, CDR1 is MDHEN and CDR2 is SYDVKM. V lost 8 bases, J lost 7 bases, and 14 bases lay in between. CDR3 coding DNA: TGTGCCAGCTACACCCAGCGTTTTGAAGCTTTCTTT. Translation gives CASYTQRFEAFF. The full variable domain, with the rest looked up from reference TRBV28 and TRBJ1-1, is DVKVTQSSRYLVKRTGEKVFLECVQDMDHENMFWYRQDPGLGLRLIYFSYDVKMKEKGDIPEGYSVSREKKERFSLILESASTNQTSMYLCASYTQRFEAFFGQGTRLTVV.

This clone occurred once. The CDR3 nucleotides read TGTGCCAGTAGTTCCCGGACAGGGATCATCCACGAGCAGTACTTC. This encodes CASSSRTGIIHEQYF. The chain couples TRBV19 to TRBJ2-7; 8 bases agree with TRBD1. The CDR3 spans 15 residues. Germline values: CDR1 LNHDA, CDR2 SQIVND (reference sequence). J lost 5 bases, V lost 5 bases, and 11 bases had no gene match.

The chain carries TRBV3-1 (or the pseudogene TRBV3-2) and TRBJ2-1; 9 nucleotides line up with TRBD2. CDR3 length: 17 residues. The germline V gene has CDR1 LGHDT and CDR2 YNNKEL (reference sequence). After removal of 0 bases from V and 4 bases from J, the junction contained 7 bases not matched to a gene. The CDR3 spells CASSQDVGGGAYNEQFF. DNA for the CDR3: TGTGCCAGCAGCCAAGATGTGGGCGGGGGGGCATACAATGAGCAGTTCTTC.

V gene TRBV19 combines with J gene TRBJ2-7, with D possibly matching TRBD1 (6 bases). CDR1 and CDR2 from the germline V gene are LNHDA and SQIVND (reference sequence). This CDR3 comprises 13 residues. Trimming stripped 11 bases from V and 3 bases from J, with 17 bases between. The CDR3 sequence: CASAVARGYEQYF. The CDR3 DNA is TGTGCCTCCGCGGTGGCCAGGGGCTACGAGCAGTACTTC.

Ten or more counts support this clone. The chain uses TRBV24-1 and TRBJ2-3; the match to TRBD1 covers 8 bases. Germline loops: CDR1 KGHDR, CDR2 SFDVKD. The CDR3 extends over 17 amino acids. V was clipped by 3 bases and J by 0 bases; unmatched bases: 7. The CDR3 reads CATSDPGTGTSTDTQYF. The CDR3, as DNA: TGTGCCACCAGTGATCCTGGGACAGGTACTAGCACAGATACGCAGTATTTT.

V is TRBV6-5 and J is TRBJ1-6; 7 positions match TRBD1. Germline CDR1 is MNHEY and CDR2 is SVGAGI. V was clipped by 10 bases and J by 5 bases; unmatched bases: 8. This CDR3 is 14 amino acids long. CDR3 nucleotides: TGTGCCACAAACCGGGACAGAGATAATTCACCCCTCCACTTT. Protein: CATNRDRDNSPLHF.

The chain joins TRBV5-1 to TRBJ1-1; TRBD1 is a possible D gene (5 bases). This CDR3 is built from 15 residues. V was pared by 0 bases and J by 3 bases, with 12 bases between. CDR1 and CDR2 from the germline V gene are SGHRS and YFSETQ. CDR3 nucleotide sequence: TGCGCCAGCAGCTTGGGGAGGGGAGGGGACACTGAAGCTTTCTTT. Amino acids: CASSLGRGGDTEAFF.

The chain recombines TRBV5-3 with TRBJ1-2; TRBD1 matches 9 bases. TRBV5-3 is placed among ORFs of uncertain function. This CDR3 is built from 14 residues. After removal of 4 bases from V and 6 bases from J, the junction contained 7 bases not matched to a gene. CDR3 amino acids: CARSHTGGANGYTF. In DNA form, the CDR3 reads TGTGCCAGAAGCCATACAGGGGGCGCGAATGGCTACACCTTC.

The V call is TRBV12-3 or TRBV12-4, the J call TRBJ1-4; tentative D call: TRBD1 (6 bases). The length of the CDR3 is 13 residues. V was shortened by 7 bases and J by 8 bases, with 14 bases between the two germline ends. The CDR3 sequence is CASTHRVGEKLFF. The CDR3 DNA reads TGTGCCAGCACCCACAGGGTGGGGGAAAAACTGTTTTTT.

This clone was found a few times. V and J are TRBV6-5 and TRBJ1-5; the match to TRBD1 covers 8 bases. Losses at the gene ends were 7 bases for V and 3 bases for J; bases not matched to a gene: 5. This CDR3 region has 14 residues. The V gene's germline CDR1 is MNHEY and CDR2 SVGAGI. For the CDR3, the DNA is TGTGCCAGCAACCCGACAGGGGCCAATCAGCCCCAGCATTTT. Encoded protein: CASNPTGANQPQHF.

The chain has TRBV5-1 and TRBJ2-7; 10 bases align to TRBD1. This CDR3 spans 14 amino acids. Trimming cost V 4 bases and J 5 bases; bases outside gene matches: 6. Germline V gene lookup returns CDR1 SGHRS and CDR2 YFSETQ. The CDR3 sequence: CASSGGQGSHEQYF. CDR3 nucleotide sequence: TGCGCCAGCAGCGGGGGACAGGGGTCTCACGAGCAGTACTTC.

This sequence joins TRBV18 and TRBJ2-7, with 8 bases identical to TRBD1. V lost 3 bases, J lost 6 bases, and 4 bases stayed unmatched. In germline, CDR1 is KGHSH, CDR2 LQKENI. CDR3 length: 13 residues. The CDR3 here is CASSPGQVGEQYF. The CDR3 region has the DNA TGTGCCAGCTCACCGGGACAGGTCGGCGAGCAGTACTTC.

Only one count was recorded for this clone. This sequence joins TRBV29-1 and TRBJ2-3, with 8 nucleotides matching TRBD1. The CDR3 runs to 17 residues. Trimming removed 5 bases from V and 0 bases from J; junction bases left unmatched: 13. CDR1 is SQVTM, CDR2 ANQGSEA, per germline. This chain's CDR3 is CSVYGRGRGASTDTQYF. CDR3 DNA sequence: TGCAGCGTTTATGGCAGGGGGCGTGGGGCTAGCACAGATACGCAGTATTTT.

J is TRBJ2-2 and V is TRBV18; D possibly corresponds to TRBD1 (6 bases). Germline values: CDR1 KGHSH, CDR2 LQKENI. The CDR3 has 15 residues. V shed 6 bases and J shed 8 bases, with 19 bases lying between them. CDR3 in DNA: TGTGCCAGCTCCCCGAACCGGACAGTTCGTGGGGAGCTGTTTTTT. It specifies CASSPNRTVRGELFF.